The 30 T cell receptor beta chains in this list originate from one sample, sequenced in a study of CD8+CD57+ T cells in acquired aplastic anemia. Genomic DNA, the template, was used for profiling of the TCR beta VDJ and CDR3. From the reads, TCRdb called clonotypes with MiXCR, one entry per CDR3 protein. The table has roughly 300,000 distinct CDR3 sequences, roughly half seen once. The source material was sorted CD4+, CD8+, or CD8+CD57+ T cells (not recorded which) from PBMCs. These receptors came from a human donor with severe aplastic anemia or a healthy control (not recorded which).

This rearrangement joins TRBV19 to TRBJ1-1, with 8 bases that match TRBD1. J gave up 1 base and V 4 bases, and 8 bases lay outside the gene matches. This CDR3 contains 16 residues. Germline assignment: CDR1 LNHDA and CDR2 SQIVND (reference sequence). CDR3 sequence: CASSTLRTGWNTEAFF. In DNA form, the CDR3 reads TGTGCCAGTAGTACGCTTAGGACAGGGTGGAACACTGAAGCTTTCTTT.

This clonotype has more than one count but fewer than ten. This chain uses TRBV9 with TRBJ2-1; 7 bases are a match to TRBD1. The CDR3 spans 15 residues. Trimming took 0 bases from V and 2 from J; bases not matched to a gene: 2. Germline-derived CDR1 and CDR2 are SGDLS and YYNGEE. Here the CDR3 reads CASSVEGATYNEQFF. The DNA for the CDR3 is TGTGCCAGCAGCGTAGAGGGGGCTACCTACAATGAGCAGTTCTTC.

This clonotype was picked up one time. The chain is built from TRBV7-8 and TRBJ2-7, with a possible D match to TRBD1 (6 bases). The germline gives CDR1 SGHVS, CDR2 FQNEAQ. The CDR3 spans 14 residues. V lost 5 bases, J lost 3 bases, and 14 bases lay in between. The CDR3: CASSTLQGLYEQYF. CDR3 DNA sequence: TGTGCCAGCAGCACCCTACAGGGTCTCTACGAGCAGTACTTC.

V is TRBV20-1 and J is TRBJ1-5, with TRBD1 as a possible D gene (5 bases). Per the germline V gene, CDR1 is DFQATT and CDR2 is SNEGSKA (reference sequence). V was trimmed by 6 bases and J by 5 bases, leaving 14 bases between them. The CDR3 consists of 13 residues. CDR3 amino acids: CSATGIVDQPQHF. For the CDR3, the DNA is TGCAGTGCCACAGGAATCGTCGATCAGCCCCAGCATTTT.

This clonotype turned up a few times. This chain links TRBV6-6 with TRBJ2-7; TRBD2 might be the D (5 bases). The germline CDR1 and CDR2 sequences are MNHNY and SVGAGI (reference sequence). The ends were cut back, 5 bases at V and 4 bases at J, with 18 bases in the middle. This CDR3 contains 15 residues. This CDR3 is CASSESRLASYEQYF. In DNA form, the CDR3 reads TGTGCCAGCAGTGAGTCCAGGCTAGCATCGTACGAGCAGTACTTC.

This clonotype came up many times. The rearrangement uses TRBV4-1 and TRBJ2-2; 7 bases are shared with TRBD1. The CDR3 runs 17 residues. V dropped 0 bases and J dropped 0; count of bases not matched to a gene: 4. The germline gives CDR1 MGHRA, CDR2 YSYEKL. CDR3 sequence: CASSQDRDSANTGELFF. The DNA of the CDR3 is TGCGCCAGCAGCCAAGACCGGGACAGCGCGAACACCGGGGAGCTGTTTTTT.

This clonotype was observed a few times. V is TRBV7-9 and J is TRBJ2-5; D possibly uses TRBD1 or TRBD2 (5 bases each). The V end was cut by 3 bases, the J end by 5 bases, with 16 bases between. The CDR3 spans 15 residues. Germline values: CDR1 SEHNR, CDR2 FQNEAQ (reference sequence). CDR3 amino acids: CASSLTLGAGETQYF. CDR3 sequence (DNA): TGTGCCAGCAGCTTGACACTAGGGGCCGGGGAGACCCAGTACTTC. Full variable domain (rest looked up from reference TRBV7-9 and TRBJ2-5): DTGVSQNPRHKITKRGQNVTFRCDPISEHNRLYWYRQTLGQGPEFLTYFQNEAQLEKSRLLSDRFSAERPKGSFSTLEIQRTEQGDSAMYLCASSLTLGAGETQYFGPGTRLLVL.

The rearrangement joins TRBV7-2 to TRBJ1-2, with 7 positions matching TRBD1. Germline assignment: CDR1 SGHTA and CDR2 FQGNSA. The CDR3 has 15 residues. Trimming took 7 bases from V and 6 from J; bases not matched to a gene: 14. CDR3 bases: TGTGCCAGCACCCCAAACGACAGGGTTTTTCATGGCTACACCTTC. Translation: CASTPNDRVFHGYTF.

This clonotype was counted at least ten times. The V and J genes are TRBV7-8 and TRBJ2-7; TRBD2 aligns across 14 bases. Germline V CDR1 and CDR2: SGHVS, FQNEAQ. The CDR3 extends over 19 amino acids. V shed 5 bases, J shed 3 bases, and the junction held 15 bases outside the gene matches. The CDR3 DNA is TGTGCCAGCAGCCTAGGACTAGCGGGGGGTTCACGGCACATCTACGAGCAGTACTTC. Translated, it gives CASSLGLAGGSRHIYEQYF.

This clonotype was seen a handful of times. This chain joins TRBV9 and TRBJ2-1, with a weak D call TRBD2 (7 bases). Between the trimmed V and J ends, which lost 2 bases and 4 bases, there was a span of 13 bases. The CDR3 has 15 amino acids. Germline V CDR1 and CDR2: SGDLS, YYNGEE. The CDR3 coding sequence is TGTGCCAGCAGCGTCGCGGGGGCCGCTTACAATGAGCAGTTCTTC. It is translated as CASSVAGAAYNEQFF.

This clonotype was recorded many times. V gene TRBV6-1 combines with J gene TRBJ2-4, with D possibly TRBD1 on 6 matching bases. Germline-derived CDR1 and CDR2 are MNHNS and SASEGT. The CDR3 contains 14 residues. The V end was cut by 2 bases, the J end by 5 bases, with 10 bases between. CDR3 region: CASSEWGRENIQYF. The CDR3 DNA follows: TGTGCCAGCAGTGAATGGGGGCGTGAAAACATTCAGTACTTC.

This clonotype has ten or more counts. The V call is TRBV5-1, the J call TRBJ2-2; TRBD2 matches 12 bases. Germline V lookup: CDR1 SGHRS, CDR2 YFSETQ. V gave up 4 bases and J gave up 1 base; unmatched junction bases: 14. The CDR3 loop spans 20 amino acids. CDR3 sequence: CASSLQLALAGGRNTGELFF. CDR3 nucleotides: TGCGCCAGCAGCCTACAGTTGGCGCTAGCGGGGGGGCGGAACACCGGGGAGCTGTTTTTT.

This clonotype was seen repeatedly, ten times or more. V and J are TRBV28 and TRBJ1-2; tentatively, D is TRBD1 (5 bases). The CDR3 contains 15 residues. The germline CDR1 and CDR2 sequences are MDHEN and SYDVKM. The V end was cut by 4 bases, the J end by 8 bases, with 20 bases between. The DNA for the CDR3 is TGTGCCAGCAGTTCCCTTGAACAGGAGGTAAACGGCTACACCTTC. Protein product: CASSSLEQEVNGYTF.

This clonotype was counted only a few times. The rearrangement uses TRBV7-2 and TRBJ2-2; 9 nucleotides match TRBD1. CDR1 is SGHTA, CDR2 FQGNSA, per germline. This CDR3 has 15 amino acids. The V segment lost 3 bases and the J segment 7 bases; nucleotides outside the gene matches: 6. The DNA of the CDR3 is TGTGCCAGCAGCTTGGGACAGGGTGGGATCGGGGAGCTGTTTTTT. This gives the protein CASSLGQGGIGELFF.

CDR3 amino acids: CASSVDGGFTEAFF. The CDR3 nucleotides are TGTGCCAGCAGCGTAGACGGAGGATTCACTGAAGCTTTCTTT. The rearrangement joins TRBV9 to TRBJ1-1, with no clear D. V dropped 0 bases and J dropped 4 bases, with 10 bases sitting between them. CDR1 SGDLS and CDR2 YYNGEE come from the germline V gene. The CDR3 consists of 14 residues.

The V gene is TRBV10-3, the J gene TRBJ2-1; D might be TRBD2 (5 bases). There are 12 residues in the CDR3. Germline-derived CDR1 and CDR2 are ENHRY and SYGVKD. V shed 9 bases and J shed 8 bases, with 14 bases lying between them. The CDR3 nucleotides are TGTGCCATACGCTCCGTCGGGGATGAGCAGTTCTTC. It encodes CAIRSVGDEQFF.

This clonotype showed up many times. The chain employs TRBV7-6 and TRBJ1-5; 7 bases line up with TRBD1. There are 15 residues in the CDR3. Germline V lookup: CDR1 SGHVS, CDR2 FNYEAQ. V gave up 5 bases and J gave up 5 bases; unmatched junction bases: 9. CDR3 sequence reads: CASSQRQGMDQPQHF. CDR3 in DNA: TGTGCCAGCAGCCAACGACAGGGAATGGATCAGCCCCAGCATTTT.

The V call is TRBV11-1, the J call TRBJ2-7, with TRBD1 matching over 9 bases. CDR3 length equals 19 residues. Trimming cost V 4 bases and J 7 bases; bases outside gene matches: 23. Germline CDR1 reads SGHAT; CDR2 reads FQDESV (reference sequence). In DNA, the CDR3 is TGTGCCAGCAGCTCAAAACAGGGGGACAGGGTTAGGATTTGGCGTGAGCAGTACTTC. Translation: CASSSKQGDRVRIWREQYF.

This clonotype was seen repeatedly, ten times or more. The chain carries TRBV7-9 and TRBJ2-4; tentatively, D is TRBD2 (5 bases). Germline lookup yields CDR1 SEHNR and CDR2 FQNEAQ (reference sequence). Trimming stripped 2 bases from V and 5 bases from J, with 25 bases between. CDR3 length: 19 amino acids. The CDR3 loop is CASSLSLLRGIAHENIQYF. The CDR3 DNA reads TGTGCCAGCAGCTTAAGTCTTCTCCGAGGGATCGCCCACGAAAACATTCAGTACTTC.

This chain links TRBV7-6 with TRBJ1-5, with 10 positions matching TRBD1. Trimming at V came to 3 bases and at J to 5 bases, leaving 7 bases not matched to a gene. The CDR3 spans 16 residues. Germline values: CDR1 SGHVS, CDR2 FNYEAQ. The CDR3 nucleotides read TGTGCCAGCAGCTTGTACCCCGGGACAGGGGATCAGCCCCAGCATTTT. This translates into CASSLYPGTGDQPQHF.

The CDR3 reads CASRQTGGEGYGYTF. The CDR3 DNA sequence: TGTGCCAGCAGACAAACAGGGGGCGAGGGCTATGGCTACACCTTC. The chain couples TRBV7-2 to TRBJ1-2, with 9 bases matching TRBD1. J was trimmed by 4 bases and V by 6 bases; bases with no gene match: 9. The germline gives CDR1 SGHTA, CDR2 FQGNSA. CDR3 size: 15 residues.

Regarding this clonotype: The CDR3 carries no conserved terminal phenylalanine or tryptophan, so it likely arises from a read error. The limits of the CDR3 on the DNA are not certain, so only TCRdb's listed CDR3 is given. This chain links TRBV2 with TRBJ1-3; the D segment call TRBD1 is taken from the table without a DNA check. The CDR3 totals 9 residues, both ends included. Germline-derived CDR1 and CDR2 are SNHLY and FYNNEI. The CDR3 loop is CASQQGGVA.

The chain has TRBV25-1 and TRBJ2-3; no clear D. This CDR3 is 16 amino acids long. Trimming removed 1 base from V and 0 bases from J, with 11 bases in between. The germline gives CDR1 MGHDK, CDR2 SYGVNS. This chain's CDR3 is CASSESGLSSTDTQYF. The CDR3 DNA sequence: TGTGCCAGCAGTGAATCTGGTTTGAGTAGCACAGATACGCAGTATTTT.

The chain carries TRBV4-2 and TRBJ2-4; TRBD2 matches at 9 bases. V dropped 0 bases and J dropped 1; count of bases not matched to a gene: 7. The length of the CDR3 is 18 residues. Germline-derived CDR1 and CDR2 are LGHNA and YNFKEQ. The CDR3 coding sequence is TGTGCCAGCAGCCAAGATCTTGGGACTAGCCCCGCCAAAAACATTCAGTACTTC. Protein product: CASSQDLGTSPAKNIQYF.

This clonotype came up many times. The J gene is TRBJ1-1, the V gene TRBV2; no clear D gene. Germline assignment: CDR1 SNHLY and CDR2 FYNNEI. Trimming removed 4 bases at V and 7 bases at J, with 13 bases between. CDR3 length: 13 residues. The CDR3 protein is CASSVDRSREAFF. CDR3 bases: TGTGCCAGCAGTGTTGACCGCTCACGTGAAGCTTTCTTT.

This clonotype was found many times. The chain has TRBV20-1 and TRBJ1-5; no firm D call. In germline, CDR1 is DFQATT, CDR2 SNEGSKA (reference sequence). V was clipped by 6 bases and J by 3 bases, with 21 bases between them. CDR3 length: 16 residues. CDR3 loop: CSAPELRTNPNQPQHF. CDR3 coding DNA: TGCAGTGCCCCCGAACTTCGGACTAACCCCAATCAGCCCCAGCATTTT.

This clonotype has more than one count but fewer than ten. At one end, the junction sequence differs from germline, possibly due to a read error. The genes are TRBV28 and TRBJ2-2; the D is unclear. Germline V lookup: CDR1 MDHEN, CDR2 SYDVKM. CDR3 size: 15 residues. DNA for the CDR3: TGTGTCAGCAGCTTGGACCTGGCGATCACCGGGGAGCTGTTTTTT. Translating gives CVSSLDLAITGELFF.

V gene TRBV7-2 combines with J gene TRBJ2-7; a weak D match, TRBD2 (6 bases). CDR1 and CDR2 from the germline V gene are SGHTA and FQGNSA. V was clipped by 6 bases and J by 1 base, with 10 bases between them. The CDR3 is 13 amino acids. DNA for the CDR3: TGTGCCAGCAGGACCCTAGCGTCCTACGAGCAGTACTTC. It encodes CASRTLASYEQYF.

This clonotype was seen many times. The chain joins TRBV2 to TRBJ1-1, with TRBD1 as a possible D gene (6 bases). Germline lookup yields CDR1 SNHLY and CDR2 FYNNEI. The V and J ends lost 8 bases and 7 bases respectively, with 11 bases between them. This CDR3 region has 11 residues. The CDR3 DNA is TGTGCCAGCGCTAGAGGGGGTGAAGCTTTCTTT. Translation: CASARGGEAFF.

In its sample, this clonotype was seen many times. The chain links TRBV6-6 to TRBJ1-2; D possibly corresponds to TRBD1 (6 bases). The ends were cut back, 4 bases at V and 7 bases at J, with 16 bases in the middle. This CDR3 has 14 amino acids. The germline V gene has CDR1 MNHNY and CDR2 SVGAGI (reference sequence). CDR3 nucleotides: TGTGCCAGCAGTTCGCAACAGGGCACTGGTGGCTACACCTTC. Translated: CASSSQQGTGGYTF.